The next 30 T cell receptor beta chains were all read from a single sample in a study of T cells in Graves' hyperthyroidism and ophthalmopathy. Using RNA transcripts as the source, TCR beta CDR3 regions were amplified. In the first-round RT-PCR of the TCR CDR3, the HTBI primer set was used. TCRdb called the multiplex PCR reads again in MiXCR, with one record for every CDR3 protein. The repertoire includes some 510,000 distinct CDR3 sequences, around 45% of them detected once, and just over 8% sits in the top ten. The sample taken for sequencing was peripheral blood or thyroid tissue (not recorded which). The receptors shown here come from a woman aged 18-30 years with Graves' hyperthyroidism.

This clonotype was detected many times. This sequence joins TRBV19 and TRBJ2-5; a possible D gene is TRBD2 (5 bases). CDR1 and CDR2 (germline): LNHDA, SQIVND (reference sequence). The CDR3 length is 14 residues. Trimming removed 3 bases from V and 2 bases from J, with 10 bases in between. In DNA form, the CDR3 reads TGTGCCAGTAGTATGATTGGACTGCAAGAGACCCAGTACTTC. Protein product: CASSMIGLQETQYF.

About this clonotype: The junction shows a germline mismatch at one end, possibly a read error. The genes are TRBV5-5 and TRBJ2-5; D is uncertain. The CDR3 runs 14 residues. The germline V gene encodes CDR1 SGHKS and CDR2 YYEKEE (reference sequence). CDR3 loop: CACSSKTDQETQYF. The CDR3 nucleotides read TGTGCCTGCAGCTCAAAGACGGATCAAGAGACCCAGTACTTC.

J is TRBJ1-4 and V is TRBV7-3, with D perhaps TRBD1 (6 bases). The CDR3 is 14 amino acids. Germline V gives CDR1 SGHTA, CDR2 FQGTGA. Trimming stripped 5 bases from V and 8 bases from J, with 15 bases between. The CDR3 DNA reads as TGTGCCAGCAGCCAAAGGGGGACCCGAGAAAAACTGTTTTTT. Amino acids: CASSQRGTREKLFF.

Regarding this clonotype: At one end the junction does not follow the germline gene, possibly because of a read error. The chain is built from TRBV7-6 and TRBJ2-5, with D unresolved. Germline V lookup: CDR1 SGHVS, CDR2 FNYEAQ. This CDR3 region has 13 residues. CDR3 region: CASSLEGIETRYF. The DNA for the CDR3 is TGTGCCAGCAGCTTAGAAGGGATCGAGACCCGGTACTTC.

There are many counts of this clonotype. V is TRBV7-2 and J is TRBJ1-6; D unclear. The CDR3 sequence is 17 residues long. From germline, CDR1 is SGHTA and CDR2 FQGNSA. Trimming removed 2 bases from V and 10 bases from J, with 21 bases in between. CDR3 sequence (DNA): TGTGCCAGCAGCTTAAGATCGGTTGTGGAAGTGGAGTCACCCCTCCACTTT. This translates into CASSLRSVVEVESPLHF.

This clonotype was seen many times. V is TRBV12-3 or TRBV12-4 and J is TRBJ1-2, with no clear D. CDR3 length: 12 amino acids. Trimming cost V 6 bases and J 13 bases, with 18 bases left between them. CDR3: CASSSPVPGCTF. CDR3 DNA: TGTGCCAGCAGCTCCCCGGTTCCGGGTTGCACCTTC.

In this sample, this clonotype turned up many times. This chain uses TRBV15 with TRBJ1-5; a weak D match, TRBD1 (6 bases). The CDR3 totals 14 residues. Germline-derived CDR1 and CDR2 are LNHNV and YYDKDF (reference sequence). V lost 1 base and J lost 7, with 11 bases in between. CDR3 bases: TGTGCCACCAGCAGAGGGGGGGCCGGCCAGCCCCAGCATTTT. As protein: CATSRGGAGQPQHF.

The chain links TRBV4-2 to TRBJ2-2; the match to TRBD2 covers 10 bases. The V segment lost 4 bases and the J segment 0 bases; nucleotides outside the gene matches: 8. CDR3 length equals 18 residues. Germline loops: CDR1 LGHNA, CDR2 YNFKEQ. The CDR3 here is CASSPRGSGRANTGELFF. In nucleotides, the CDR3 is TGTGCCAGCAGCCCGAGGGGCAGCGGGAGGGCGAACACCGGGGAGCTGTTTTTT.

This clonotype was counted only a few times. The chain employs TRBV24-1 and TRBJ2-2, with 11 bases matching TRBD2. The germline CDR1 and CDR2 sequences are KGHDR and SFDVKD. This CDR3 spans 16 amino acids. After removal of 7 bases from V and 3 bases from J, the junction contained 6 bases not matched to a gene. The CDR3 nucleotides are TGTGCCACCAGCCCTGGGACTAGCGGAGACACCGGGGAGCTGTTTTTT. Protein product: CATSPGTSGDTGELFF.

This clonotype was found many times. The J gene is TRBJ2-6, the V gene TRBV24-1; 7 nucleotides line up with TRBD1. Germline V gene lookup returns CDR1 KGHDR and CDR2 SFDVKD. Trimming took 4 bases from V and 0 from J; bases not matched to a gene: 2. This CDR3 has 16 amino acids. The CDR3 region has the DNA TGTGCCACCAGTGACCCAGGGGGCTCTGGGGCCAACGTCCTGACTTTC. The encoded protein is CATSDPGGSGANVLTF.

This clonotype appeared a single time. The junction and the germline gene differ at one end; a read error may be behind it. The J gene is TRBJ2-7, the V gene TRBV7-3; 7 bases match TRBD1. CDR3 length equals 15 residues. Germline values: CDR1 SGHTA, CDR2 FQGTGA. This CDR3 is CASSLIWTGGYGQYF. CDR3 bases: TGTGCTAGCAGCTTAATTTGGACAGGAGGCTACGGGCAGTACTTC.

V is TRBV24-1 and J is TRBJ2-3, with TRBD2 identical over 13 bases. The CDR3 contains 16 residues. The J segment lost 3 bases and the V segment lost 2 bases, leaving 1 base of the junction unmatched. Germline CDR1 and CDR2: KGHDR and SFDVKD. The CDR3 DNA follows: TGTGCCACCAGTGATTCGGGACTAGCGGGAACAGATACGCAGTATTTT. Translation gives CATSDSGLAGTDTQYF.

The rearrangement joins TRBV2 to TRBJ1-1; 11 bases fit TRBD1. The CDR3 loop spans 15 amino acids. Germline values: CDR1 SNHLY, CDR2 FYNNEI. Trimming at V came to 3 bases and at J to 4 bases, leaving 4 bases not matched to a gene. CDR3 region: CASSDAGTGGTEAFF. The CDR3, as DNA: TGTGCCAGCAGTGATGCCGGGACAGGGGGCACTGAAGCTTTCTTT.

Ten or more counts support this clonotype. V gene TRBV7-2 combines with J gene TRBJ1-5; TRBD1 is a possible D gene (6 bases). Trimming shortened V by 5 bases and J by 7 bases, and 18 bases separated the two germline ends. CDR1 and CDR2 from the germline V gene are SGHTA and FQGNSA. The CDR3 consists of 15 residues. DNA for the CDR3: TGTGCCAGCAGCCTGGCCGTGGGGGCAGGCCAGCCCCAGCATTTT. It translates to CASSLAVGAGQPQHF.

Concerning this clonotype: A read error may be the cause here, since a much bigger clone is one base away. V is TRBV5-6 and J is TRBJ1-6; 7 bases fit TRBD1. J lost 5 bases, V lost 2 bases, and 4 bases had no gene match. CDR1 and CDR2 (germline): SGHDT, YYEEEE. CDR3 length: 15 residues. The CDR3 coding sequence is TGTGCCAGCAGCTTCCCGGGACAGAATAATTCACCCCTCCACTTT. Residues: CASSFPGQNNSPLHF.

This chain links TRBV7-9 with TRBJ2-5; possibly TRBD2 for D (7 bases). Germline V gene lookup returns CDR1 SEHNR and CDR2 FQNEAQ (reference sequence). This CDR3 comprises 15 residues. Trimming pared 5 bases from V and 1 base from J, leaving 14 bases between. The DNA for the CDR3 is TGTGCCAGCAGCCGGGGGGCTAGCCCCCAAGAGACCCAGTACTTC. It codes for CASSRGASPQETQYF. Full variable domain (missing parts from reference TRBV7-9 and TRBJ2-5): DTGVSQNPRHKITKRGQNVTFRCDPISEHNRLYWYRQTLGQGPEFLTYFQNEAQLEKSRLLSDRFSAERPKGSFSTLEIQRTEQGDSAMYLCASSRGASPQETQYFGPGTRLLVL.

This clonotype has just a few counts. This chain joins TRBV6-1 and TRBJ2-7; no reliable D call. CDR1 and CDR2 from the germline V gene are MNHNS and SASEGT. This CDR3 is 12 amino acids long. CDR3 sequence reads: CATNPGYDEQYF. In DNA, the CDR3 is TGTGCTACGAACCCTGGGTACGACGAGCAGTACTTC.

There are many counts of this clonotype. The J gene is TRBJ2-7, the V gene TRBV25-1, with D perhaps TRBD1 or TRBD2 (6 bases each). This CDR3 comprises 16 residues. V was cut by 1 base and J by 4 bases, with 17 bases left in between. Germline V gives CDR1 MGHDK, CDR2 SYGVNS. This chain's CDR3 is CASSEWGAGSMYEQYF. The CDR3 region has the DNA TGTGCCAGCAGTGAATGGGGGGCAGGCTCAATGTACGAGCAGTACTTC.

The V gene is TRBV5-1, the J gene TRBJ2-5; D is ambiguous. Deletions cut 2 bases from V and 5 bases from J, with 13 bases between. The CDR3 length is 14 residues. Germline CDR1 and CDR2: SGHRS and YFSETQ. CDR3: CASSFAGGEETQYF. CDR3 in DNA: TGCGCCAGCAGCTTCGCAGGCGGAGAGGAGACCCAGTACTTC.

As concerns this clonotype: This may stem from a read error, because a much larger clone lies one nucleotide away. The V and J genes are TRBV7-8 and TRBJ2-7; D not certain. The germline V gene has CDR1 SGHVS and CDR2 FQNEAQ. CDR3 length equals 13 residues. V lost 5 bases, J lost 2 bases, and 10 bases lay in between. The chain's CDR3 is CASSETFAYEQYF. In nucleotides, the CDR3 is TGTGCCAGCAGCGAGACTTTCGCCTACGAGCAGTACTTC.

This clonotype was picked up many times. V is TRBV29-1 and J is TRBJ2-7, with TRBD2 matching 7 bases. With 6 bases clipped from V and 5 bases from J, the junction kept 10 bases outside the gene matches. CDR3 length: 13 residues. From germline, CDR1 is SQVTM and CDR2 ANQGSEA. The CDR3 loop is CSVGWAGVHEQYF. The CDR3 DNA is TGCAGCGTCGGGTGGGCGGGGGTCCACGAGCAGTACTTC.

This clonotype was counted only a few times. CDR3 in DNA: TGTGCCAGTGGCAGGGGGAACACTGAAGCTTTCTTT. Translated: CASGRGNTEAFF. The rearrangement joins TRBV19 to TRBJ1-1, with a tentative D call TRBD1 (6 bases). Germline V gene lookup returns CDR1 LNHDA and CDR2 SQIVND (reference sequence). Trimming stripped 8 bases from V and 1 base from J, with 8 bases between. This CDR3 is built from 12 residues. The full variable domain, its missing parts supplied by reference TRBV19 and TRBJ1-1, is DGGITQSPKYLFRKEGQNVTLSCEQNLNHDAMYWYRQDPGQGLRLIYYSQIVNDFQKGDIAEGYSVSREKKESFPLTVTSAQKNPTAFYLCASGRGNTEAFFGQGTRLTVV.

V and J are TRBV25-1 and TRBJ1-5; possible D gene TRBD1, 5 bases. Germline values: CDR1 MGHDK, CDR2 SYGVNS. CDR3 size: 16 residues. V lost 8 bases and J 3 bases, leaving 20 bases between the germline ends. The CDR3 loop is CASYPLQGRVNQPQHF. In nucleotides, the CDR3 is TGTGCCAGCTACCCGCTCCAGGGAAGGGTCAATCAGCCCCAGCATTTT.

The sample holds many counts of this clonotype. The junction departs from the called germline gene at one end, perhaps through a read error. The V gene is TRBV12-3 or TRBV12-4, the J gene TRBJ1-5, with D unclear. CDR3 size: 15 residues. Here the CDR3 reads CASSLAGRGNQPQHF. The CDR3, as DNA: TGTGCCAGCAGCTTAGCTGGGAGGGGCAATCAGCCCCAGCATTTT.

The CDR3 is CATSGTGLSGANVLTF. Here the CDR3 DNA reads TGTGCCACCAGTGGGACAGGTCTCTCTGGGGCCAACGTCCTGACTTTC. The chain is built from TRBV24-1 and TRBJ2-6; 7 bases align to TRBD1. The germline CDR1 and CDR2 sequences are KGHDR and SFDVKD. CDR3 size: 16 residues. J lost 0 bases, V lost 5 bases, and 3 bases had no gene match.

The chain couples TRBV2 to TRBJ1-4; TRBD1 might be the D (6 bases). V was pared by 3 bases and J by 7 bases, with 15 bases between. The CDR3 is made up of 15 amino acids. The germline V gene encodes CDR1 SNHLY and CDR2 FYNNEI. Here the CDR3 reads CASSEDSGGGEKLFF. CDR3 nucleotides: TGTGCCAGCAGTGAGGACAGCGGGGGAGGTGAAAAACTGTTTTTT.

The CDR3 DNA reads as TGTGCCTGGAGTGTCCAGGGGAGGGATGGCTACACCTTC. It encodes CAWSVQGRDGYTF. The V gene is TRBV7-2, the J gene TRBJ1-2; possible D gene TRBD1, 6 bases. Germline-derived CDR1 and CDR2 are SGHTA and FQGNSA. Trimming shortened V by 11 bases and J by 6 bases, and 19 bases separated the two germline ends. This CDR3 spans 13 amino acids.

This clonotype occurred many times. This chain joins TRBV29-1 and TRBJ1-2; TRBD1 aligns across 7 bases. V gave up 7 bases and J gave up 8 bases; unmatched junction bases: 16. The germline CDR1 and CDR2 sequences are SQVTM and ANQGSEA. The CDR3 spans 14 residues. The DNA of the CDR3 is TGCAGCGCTGATGACAGGGAGAGGACAGGCGGCTACACCTTC. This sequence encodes CSADDRERTGGYTF.

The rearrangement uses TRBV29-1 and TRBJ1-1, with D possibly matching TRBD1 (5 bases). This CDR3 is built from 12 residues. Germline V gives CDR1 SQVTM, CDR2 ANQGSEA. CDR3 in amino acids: CRDGRGGTEAFF. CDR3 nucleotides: TGCAGAGATGGAAGGGGAGGCACTGAAGCTTTCTTT.

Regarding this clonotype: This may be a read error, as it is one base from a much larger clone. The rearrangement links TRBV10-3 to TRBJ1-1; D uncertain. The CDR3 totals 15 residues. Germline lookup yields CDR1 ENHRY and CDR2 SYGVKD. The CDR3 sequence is CAISESKVKNTDAFF. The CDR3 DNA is TGTGCCATCAGTGAGTCGAAGGTCAAGAACACTGATGCTTTCTTT.